The rows below give T cell receptor beta chains drawn from one sample of a study of blood T cell repertoires in COVID-19. Produced via immunoSEQ multiplex PCR; TCRdb's table is partial and in-frame only. The table shows tens of thousands of clones, with around 86% occurring only once. The material sequenced was peripheral blood. Receptor source: a woman aged 80 or over with acute or convalescent COVID-19. Both conserved end residues are part of each CDR3. D genes are given only for firm matches. Only part of the rows carry a size: once, few, many, or a class if the clone is expanded.

v_gene: TRBV25-1
j_gene: TRBJ2-3
abundance: -
d_gene: TRBD2
CDR3nt: TGTGCCAGCAGTGAATATATCGGGGGGGGCTCAGATACGCAGTATTTT
CDR3aa: CASSEYIGGGSDTQYF

v_gene: TRBV11-3
j_gene: TRBJ2-2
abundance: -
d_gene: -
CDR3nt: TGTGCCAGCAGCTTAGGAGGGTTAGCGGACACCGGGGAGCTGTTTTTT
CDR3aa: CASSLGGLADTGELFF

v_gene: TRBV9
j_gene: TRBJ1-2
abundance: -
d_gene: -
CDR3nt: TGTGCCAGCAGGGGGCAGGGCCGGAACTATGGCTACACCTTC
CDR3aa: CASRGQGRNYGYTF

v_gene: TRBV7-6
j_gene: TRBJ1-3
abundance: -
d_gene: TRBD1
CDR3nt: TGTGCCAGCAGCTCGGGACAGCCTGGAAACACCATATATTTT
CDR3aa: CASSSGQPGNTIYF

v_gene: TRBV30
j_gene: TRBJ2-7
abundance: -
d_gene: -
CDR3nt: TGTGCCTGGGGGATTAGCTCGGGCGAGCAGTACTTC
CDR3aa: CAWGISSGEQYF

v_gene: TRBV3-1/TRBV3-2
j_gene: TRBJ2-7
abundance: -
d_gene: -
CDR3nt: TGTGCCAGCAGCCAAGAACTAGCTGCCTACGAGCAGTACTTC
CDR3aa: CASSQELAAYEQYF

v_gene: TRBV7-8
j_gene: TRBJ1-1
abundance: -
d_gene: TRBD1
CDR3nt: TGTGCCAGCGACCCCGGGACAGGGAGGACTGAAGCTTTCTTT
CDR3aa: CASDPGTGRTEAFF

v_gene: TRBV19
j_gene: TRBJ1-2
abundance: -
d_gene: TRBD1
CDR3nt: TGTGCCAGTAGGACCCAGGGACAGGGCCTTAACTATGGCTACACCTTC
CDR3aa: CASRTQGQGLNYGYTF

v_gene: TRBV13
j_gene: TRBJ2-3
abundance: once
d_gene: TRBD2
CDR3nt: TGTGCCAGCAGCTTAAGGCTAGCGGGGGGGACAGATACGCAGTATTTT
CDR3aa: CASSLRLAGGTDTQYF

v_gene: TRBV18
j_gene: TRBJ2-7
abundance: -
d_gene: TRBD1
CDR3nt: TGTGCCAGCTCACGGGGACAGGCCCGATCCTACGAGCAGTACTTC
CDR3aa: CASSRGQARSYEQYF

v_gene: TRBV11-2
j_gene: TRBJ2-2
abundance: -
d_gene: TRBD1
CDR3nt: TGTGCCAGCAGCTTAAATCTTGGGACAGGTGGCGGGGAGCTGTTTTTT
CDR3aa: CASSLNLGTGGGELFF

v_gene: TRBV19
j_gene: TRBJ1-4
abundance: -
d_gene: TRBD1
CDR3nt: TGTGCCAGTAGTCCAGGGGGCTTTGAAAAACTGTTTTTT
CDR3aa: CASSPGGFEKLFF

v_gene: TRBV7-3
j_gene: TRBJ1-1
abundance: -
d_gene: -
CDR3nt: TGTGCCAGCAGCTTCTCAGGAGGCCTAAACACTGAAGCTTTCTTT
CDR3aa: CASSFSGGLNTEAFF

v_gene: TRBV6-5
j_gene: TRBJ1-2
abundance: -
d_gene: TRBD1
CDR3nt: TGTGCCAGCAACCCCAGACAGGGGTTGAGTGGCTACACCTTC
CDR3aa: CASNPRQGLSGYTF

v_gene: TRBV19
j_gene: TRBJ1-4
abundance: -
d_gene: -
CDR3nt: TGTGCCAGTAGTCCCTTAACGCATGTCGGAGGGAATGAAAAACTGTTTTTT
CDR3aa: CASSPLTHVGGNEKLFF

v_gene: TRBV3-1/TRBV3-2
j_gene: TRBJ2-1
abundance: -
d_gene: -
CDR3nt: TGTGCCAGCAGCCAAGGTAGAGCAGGTAATGAGCAGTTCTTC
CDR3aa: CASSQGRAGNEQFF

v_gene: TRBV5-1
j_gene: TRBJ2-3
abundance: -
d_gene: -
CDR3nt: TGCGCCAGCAGCTTACAGGTGCAGGGCACAGATACGCAGTATTTT
CDR3aa: CASSLQVQGTDTQYF

v_gene: TRBV30
j_gene: TRBJ1-4
abundance: -
d_gene: -
CDR3nt: TGTGCCTGGAGTGTAAGATGGGGCTTTGAAAAACTGTTTTTT
CDR3aa: CAWSVRWGFEKLFF

v_gene: TRBV5-4
j_gene: TRBJ1-4
abundance: few
d_gene: TRBD1
CDR3nt: TGTGCCAGCAGCGACCGGGACAGGGGTTTGACTAATGAAAAACTGTTTTTT
CDR3aa: CASSDRDRGLTNEKLFF

v_gene: TRBV5-1
j_gene: TRBJ1-2
abundance: few
d_gene: TRBD1
CDR3nt: TGCGCCAGCAGCTTGGATCACGGACAGGCCATTTACACCTTC
CDR3aa: CASSLDHGQAIYTF

v_gene: TRBV6-5
j_gene: TRBJ2-7
abundance: -
d_gene: -
CDR3nt: TGTGCCAGCAGTTACTCCTCAGACAAGTCCTACGAGCAGTACTTC
CDR3aa: CASSYSSDKSYEQYF

v_gene: TRBV19
j_gene: TRBJ2-3
abundance: -
d_gene: TRBD2
CDR3nt: TGTGCCAGTAGCGCTAGCGGAACACCTACAGATACGCAGTATTTT
CDR3aa: CASSASGTPTDTQYF

v_gene: TRBV6-6
j_gene: TRBJ1-5
abundance: -
d_gene: TRBD1
CDR3nt: TGTGCCAGCAGTACCGTCCAGGGGGCGCGAAATCAGCCCCAGCATTTT
CDR3aa: CASSTVQGARNQPQHF

v_gene: TRBV2
j_gene: TRBJ1-6
abundance: -
d_gene: -
CDR3nt: TGTGCCAGCAACCCTTTGGGCAGGTCCTCACCCCTCCACTTT
CDR3aa: CASNPLGRSSPLHF

v_gene: TRBV5-1
j_gene: TRBJ2-3
abundance: -
d_gene: -
CDR3nt: TGCGCCAGCAGCTTGGATAGACAGACAACAGATACGCAGTATTTT
CDR3aa: CASSLDRQTTDTQYF

v_gene: TRBV20-1
j_gene: TRBJ1-6
abundance: -
d_gene: TRBD1
CDR3nt: TGCAGTGCTAGTCCACCACAGGGGGGGACACTTTCAATTAATTCACCCCTCCACTTT
CDR3aa: CSASPPQGGTLSINSPLHF

v_gene: TRBV7-6
j_gene: TRBJ2-5
abundance: -
d_gene: -
CDR3nt: TGTGCCAGCAGCTTAATCGCGGGGGCCCCACAAGAGACCCAGTACTTC
CDR3aa: CASSLIAGAPQETQYF

v_gene: TRBV7-9
j_gene: TRBJ1-2
abundance: once
d_gene: TRBD1
CDR3nt: TGTGCCAGCAGCGCGCAAGGACAGGGGACATTAGGTGGCTACACCTTC
CDR3aa: CASSAQGQGTLGGYTF

v_gene: TRBV30
j_gene: TRBJ1-5
abundance: -
d_gene: -
CDR3nt: TGTGCCTGGAGTGTAAACTTTAGCAATCAGCCCCAGCATTTT
CDR3aa: CAWSVNFSNQPQHF